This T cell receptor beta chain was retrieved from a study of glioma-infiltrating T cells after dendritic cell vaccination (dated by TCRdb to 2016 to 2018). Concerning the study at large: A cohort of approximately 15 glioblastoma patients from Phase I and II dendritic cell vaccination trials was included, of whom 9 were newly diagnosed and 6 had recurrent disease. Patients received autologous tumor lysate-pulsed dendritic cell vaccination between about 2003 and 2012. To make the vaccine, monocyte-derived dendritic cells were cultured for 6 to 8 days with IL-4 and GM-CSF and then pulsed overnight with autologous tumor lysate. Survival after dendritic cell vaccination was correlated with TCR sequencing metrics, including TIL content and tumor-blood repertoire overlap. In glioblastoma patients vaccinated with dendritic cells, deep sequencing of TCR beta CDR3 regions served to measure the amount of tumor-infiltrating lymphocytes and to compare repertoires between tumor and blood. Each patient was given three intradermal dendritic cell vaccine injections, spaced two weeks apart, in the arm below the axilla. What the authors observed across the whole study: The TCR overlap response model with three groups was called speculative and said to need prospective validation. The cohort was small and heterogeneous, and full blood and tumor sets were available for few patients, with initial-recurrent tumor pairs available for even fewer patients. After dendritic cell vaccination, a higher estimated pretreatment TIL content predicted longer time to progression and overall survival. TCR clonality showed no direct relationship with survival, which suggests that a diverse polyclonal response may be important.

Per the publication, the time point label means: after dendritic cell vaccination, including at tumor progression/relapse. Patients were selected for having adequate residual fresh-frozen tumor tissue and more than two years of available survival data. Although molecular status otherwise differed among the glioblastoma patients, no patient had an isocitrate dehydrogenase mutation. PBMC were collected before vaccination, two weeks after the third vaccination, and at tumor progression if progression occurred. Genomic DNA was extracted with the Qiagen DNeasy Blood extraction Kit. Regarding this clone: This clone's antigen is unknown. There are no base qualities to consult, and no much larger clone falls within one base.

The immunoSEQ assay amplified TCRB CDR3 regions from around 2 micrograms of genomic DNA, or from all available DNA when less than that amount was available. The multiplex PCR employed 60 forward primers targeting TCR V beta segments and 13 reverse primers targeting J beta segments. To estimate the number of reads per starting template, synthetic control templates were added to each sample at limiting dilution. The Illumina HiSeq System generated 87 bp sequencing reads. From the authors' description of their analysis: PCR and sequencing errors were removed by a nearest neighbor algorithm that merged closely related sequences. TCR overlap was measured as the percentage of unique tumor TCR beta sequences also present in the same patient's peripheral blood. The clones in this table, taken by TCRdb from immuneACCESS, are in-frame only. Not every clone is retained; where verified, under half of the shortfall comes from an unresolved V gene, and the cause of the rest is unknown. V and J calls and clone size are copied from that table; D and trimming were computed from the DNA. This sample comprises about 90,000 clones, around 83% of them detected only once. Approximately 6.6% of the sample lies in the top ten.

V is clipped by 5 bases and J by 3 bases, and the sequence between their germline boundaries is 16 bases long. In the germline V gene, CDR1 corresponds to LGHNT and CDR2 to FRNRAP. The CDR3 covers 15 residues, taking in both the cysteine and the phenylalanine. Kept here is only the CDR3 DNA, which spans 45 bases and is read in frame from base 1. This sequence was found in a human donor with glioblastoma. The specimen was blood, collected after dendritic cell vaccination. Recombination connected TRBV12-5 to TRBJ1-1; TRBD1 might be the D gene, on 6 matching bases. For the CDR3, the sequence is CASGPTGNRDTEAFF. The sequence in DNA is TGTGCTAGTGGTCCAACAGGGAATCGGGACACTGAAGCTTTCTTT.